The 29 T cell receptor beta chains listed next were all sequenced from one sample in a study of blood T cell repertoires in COVID-19. Assay: immunoSEQ multiplex PCR; the TCRdb copy retains only in-frame clones and omits some. The data contain over 300,000 clones, around 89% of them singletons. The specimen sequenced was peripheral blood. The source of these receptors is a man younger than 30 with active or convalescent COVID-19.

The V gene is TRBV7-2, the J gene TRBJ1-5; tentative D call: TRBD1 (6 bases). V shed 5 bases and J shed 9 bases, with 23 bases lying between them. The germline gives CDR1 SGHTA, CDR2 FQGNSA. The CDR3 totals 16 residues. CDR3: CASSLQTGTLGWPQHF. The CDR3 coding sequence is TGTGCCAGCAGCCTTCAGACAGGAACTCTGGGATGGCCCCAGCATTTT. The entire variable domain, with the rest obtained from reference TRBV7-2 and TRBJ1-5, is as follows: GAGVSQSPSNKVTEKGKDVELRCDPISGHTALYWYRQSLGQGLEFLIYFQGNSAPDKSGLPSDRFSAERTGGSVSTLTIQRTQQEDSAVYLCASSLQTGTLGWPQHFGDGTRLSIL.

The rearrangement joins TRBV5-1 to TRBJ1-1; D is unresolved. Germline CDR1 SGHRS, CDR2 YFSETQ. V dropped 0 bases and J dropped 4 bases, with 10 bases sitting between them. The CDR3 loop spans 14 amino acids. CDR3 nucleotides: TGCGCCAGCAGCTTGGATCCTAGTGGCACTGAAGCTTTCTTT. The encoded protein is CASSLDPSGTEAFF.

The chain uses TRBV3-1 (or the pseudogene TRBV3-2) and TRBJ2-5; 7 bases map to TRBD1. Germline V CDR1 and CDR2: LGHDT, YNNKEL (reference sequence). CDR3 length: 13 amino acids. J lost 5 bases, V lost 2 bases, and 2 bases had no gene match. This chain's CDR3 is CASSQTGEETQYF. CDR3 bases: TGTGCCAGCAGCCAAACAGGGGAGGAGACCCAGTACTTC.

The V call is TRBV5-1, the J call TRBJ2-3; D is ambiguous. Trimming cost V 4 bases and J 3 bases, with 6 bases left between them. In germline, CDR1 is SGHRS, CDR2 YFSETQ. CDR3 length equals 12 residues. The DNA of the CDR3 is TGCGCCAGCAGCGAGAGAACAGATACGCAGTATTTT. Translation gives CASSERTDTQYF.

The V gene is TRBV11-1, the J gene TRBJ1-2, with D possibly TRBD1 on 6 matching bases. V was cut by 1 base and J by 5 bases, with 11 bases left in between. The CDR3 totals 14 residues. Germline CDR1 SGHAT, CDR2 FQDESV (reference sequence). CDR3 residues: CASSLERGRYGYTF. The CDR3 DNA reads TGTGCCAGCAGCTTAGAGCGGGGGCGGTATGGCTACACCTTC.

This chain joins TRBV6-2 or TRBV6-3 and TRBJ2-1; 13 bases line up with TRBD2. The junction had 4 bases not matched to a gene; V was cut back by 4 bases and J by 10 bases. The CDR3 sequence is 14 residues long. Looked up from germline, CDR1 is MNHEY and CDR2 is SVGEGT. The chain's CDR3 is CASSSRTSGGEQFF. The CDR3 DNA reads TGTGCCAGCAGTTCCAGGACTAGCGGGGGAGAGCAGTTCTTC.

The V call is TRBV28, the J call TRBJ2-3, with 8 bases lining up with TRBD2. Germline assignment: CDR1 MDHEN and CDR2 SYDVKM. Losses at the gene ends were 5 bases for V and 2 bases for J; bases not matched to a gene: 3. The CDR3 consists of 14 residues. The chain's CDR3 is CASSSGGDTDTQYF. Written as DNA, the CDR3 is TGTGCCAGCAGTAGCGGGGGAGACACAGATACGCAGTATTTT. The full variable domain, with the rest looked up from reference TRBV28 and TRBJ2-3, is DVKVTQSSRYLVKRTGEKVFLECVQDMDHENMFWYRQDPGLGLRLIYFSYDVKMKEKGDIPEGYSVSREKKERFSLILESASTNQTSMYLCASSSGGDTDTQYFGPGTRLTVL.

The J gene is TRBJ2-7, the V gene TRBV4-1; 12 positions agree with TRBD2. The junction had 3 bases not matched to a gene; V was cut back by 4 bases and J by 2 bases. The CDR3 has 15 amino acids. The germline V gene has CDR1 MGHRA and CDR2 YSYEKL. The CDR3 sequence is CASSRTSGGTYEQYF. The CDR3 DNA reads as TGCGCCAGCAGCCGAACTAGCGGGGGGACCTACGAGCAGTACTTC.

The chain combines TRBV12-3 or TRBV12-4 with TRBJ1-1; 8 positions agree with TRBD1. The length of the CDR3 is 13 residues. The V gene end was trimmed by 3 bases and the J gene end by 8 bases; junction bases not matched to a gene: 5. CDR3 sequence (DNA): TGTGCCAGCAGTTTTTCTCAGGGGGCGGAAGCTTTCTTT. It is translated as CASSFSQGAEAFF.

The chain is built from TRBV3-1 (or the pseudogene TRBV3-2) and TRBJ1-2, with 7 bases that match TRBD1. Unmatched junction bases numbered 7, after V lost 5 bases and J lost 7 bases. The CDR3 runs 13 residues. CDR1 is LGHDT and CDR2 is YNNKEL in the germline V gene (reference sequence). The CDR3 reads CASSVDRWRGYTF. The CDR3 bases are TGTGCCAGCAGCGTGGACAGGTGGCGTGGCTACACCTTC.

The chain joins TRBV19 to TRBJ1-6; 10 bases are a match to TRBD1. The CDR3 consists of 21 residues. The V gene's germline CDR1 is LNHDA and CDR2 SQIVND (reference sequence). The trim removed 1 base at V and 0 bases at J, leaving 12 bases unmatched. This CDR3 reads CASSIVSRDRGRDSYNSPLHF. The CDR3 coding sequence is TGTGCCAGTAGTATAGTAAGCCGGGACAGGGGCAGAGACTCCTATAATTCACCCCTCCACTTT.

This chain joins TRBV5-1 and TRBJ1-2; weak D call: TRBD1 (5 bases). The CDR3 consists of 14 residues. The germline V and J ends were trimmed by 4 bases and 7 bases, with 17 bases remaining between them. CDR1 SGHRS and CDR2 YFSETQ come from the germline V gene. Here the CDR3 reads CASSPDSIRSGYTF. The CDR3 DNA sequence: TGCGCCAGCAGCCCCGACAGCATTAGAAGTGGCTACACCTTC.

V is TRBV29-1 and J is TRBJ2-5, with 7 bases aligning to TRBD1. Trimming at V came to 7 bases and at J to 1 base, leaving 12 bases not matched to a gene. CDR1 is SQVTM and CDR2 is ANQGSEA in the germline V gene. CDR3 length equals 15 residues. The CDR3 DNA follows: TGCAGCGCCAGTCCCTCGACAGGGTTCCAAGAGACCCAGTACTTC. It is translated as CSASPSTGFQETQYF.

This chain uses TRBV7-2 with TRBJ2-7; D not certain. V was cut by 0 bases and J by 2 bases, with 11 bases left in between. Per the germline V gene, CDR1 is SGHTA and CDR2 is FQGNSA. This CDR3 comprises 15 residues. As DNA, the CDR3 is TGTGCCAGCAGCTTAGCGTTGTCGGGTCCCTACGAGCAGTACTTC. Encoded protein: CASSLALSGPYEQYF.

The chain uses TRBV19 and TRBJ1-6, with a possible D match to TRBD1 (5 bases). The germline V gene has CDR1 LNHDA and CDR2 SQIVND (reference sequence). The ends were cut back, 4 bases at V and 8 bases at J, with 12 bases in the middle. CDR3 length: 14 residues. The CDR3 sequence is CASSTGGVDSPLHF. The CDR3 region has the DNA TGTGCCAGTAGTACAGGAGGGGTTGATTCACCCCTCCACTTT.

The chain has TRBV6-5 and TRBJ1-4; TRBD1 is a possible D gene (6 bases). Trimming left V 3 bases short and J 4 bases short, with 9 bases between. This CDR3 has 14 residues. From germline, CDR1 is MNHEY and CDR2 SVGAGI. The DNA for the CDR3 is TGTGCCAGCAGTTATACGGACAGTAATGAAAAACTGTTTTTT. It translates to CASSYTDSNEKLFF.

The gene calls are TRBV28 and TRBJ1-4; D call uncertain. V was trimmed by 1 base and J by 8 bases, leaving 11 bases between them. This CDR3 region has 14 residues. From germline, CDR1 is MDHEN and CDR2 SYDVKM. CDR3 in amino acids: CASSLSVLREKLFF. The CDR3 DNA is TGTGCCAGCAGTTTATCGGTTCTACGGGAAAAACTGTTTTTT.

V is TRBV7-2 and J is TRBJ1-2, with D perhaps matching TRBD1 (6 bases). Germline lookup yields CDR1 SGHTA and CDR2 FQGNSA. The CDR3 runs to 16 residues. Trimming removed 8 bases from V and 1 base from J, with 20 bases in between. CDR3 DNA: TGTGCCAGCTCCCGGGACATACAAGAAGTTAACTATGGCTACACCTTC. Amino acid sequence: CASSRDIQEVNYGYTF.

The chain couples TRBV19 to TRBJ1-1; 8 positions match TRBD1. The V gene end was trimmed by 6 bases and the J gene end by 4 bases; junction bases not matched to a gene: 4. The CDR3 length is 13 residues. Per germline, CDR1 LNHDA and CDR2 SQIVND (reference sequence). The CDR3 protein is CASRRTGTTEAFF. The CDR3 bases are TGTGCCAGTAGGAGGACAGGGACCACTGAAGCTTTCTTT.

This chain uses TRBV19 with TRBJ2-4, with a weak D call TRBD1 (5 bases). The CDR3 runs to 17 residues. V shed 3 bases and J shed 2 bases, with 17 bases lying between them. Germline V gene data show CDR1 as LNHDA and CDR2 as SQIVND (reference sequence). CDR3 DNA sequence: TGTGCCAGTAGTATTTTCTCAGGGTCCGTATCCAAAAACATTCAGTACTTC. Its translation is CASSIFSGSVSKNIQYF.

The rearrangement uses TRBV4-1 and TRBJ2-5; 9 nucleotides align to TRBD2. J was trimmed by 0 bases and V by 3 bases; bases with no gene match: 8. Germline V gene data show CDR1 as MGHRA and CDR2 as YSYEKL. The CDR3 has 17 amino acids. In DNA form, the CDR3 reads TGCGCCAGCAGCCACGACGGACTAGCGCCAGACCAAGAGACCCAGTACTTC. Residues: CASSHDGLAPDQETQYF.

This chain links TRBV4-3 with TRBJ2-5, with D possibly being TRBD2 (6 bases). CDR1 is LGHNA, CDR2 YSLEER, per germline. This CDR3 is 15 amino acids long. V was clipped by 0 bases and J by 9 bases, with 17 bases between them. CDR3 residues: CASSQEGGLGGAQYF. CDR3 coding DNA: TGCGCCAGCAGCCAAGAAGGAGGCCTGGGCGGGGCCCAGTACTTC.

This clone was seen more than once but under ten times. V usage is TRBV6-5 and J usage is TRBJ1-2; possibly TRBD1 for D (5 bases). The CDR3 covers 11 residues. V lost 6 bases and J 8 bases, leaving 10 bases between the germline ends. Per the germline V gene, CDR1 is MNHEY and CDR2 is SVGAGI. CDR3 bases: TGTGCCAGCAGCGCGGGACGCGGCTACACCTTC. Its translation is CASSAGRGYTF.

This chain links TRBV13 with TRBJ2-7, with 10 bases aligning to TRBD1. V trimming: 3 bases; J trimming: 6 bases; junction bases outside the gene matches: 8. The CDR3 contains 15 residues. Per germline, CDR1 PRHDT and CDR2 FYEKMQ (reference sequence). CDR3 loop: CASSFWGQGFLEQYF. The CDR3 nucleotides are TGTGCCAGCAGCTTTTGGGGACAGGGGTTCCTCGAGCAGTACTTC.

The chain recombines TRBV3-1 (or the pseudogene TRBV3-2) with TRBJ1-6; tentative D call: TRBD1 (5 bases). CDR3 length: 18 amino acids. Looked up from germline, CDR1 is LGHDT and CDR2 is YNNKEL (reference sequence). V was cut by 0 bases and J by 3 bases, with 15 bases left in between. The CDR3 region is CASSQEGTGGSYNSPLHF. The CDR3, as DNA: TGTGCCAGCAGCCAAGAGGGGACCGGGGGAAGCTATAATTCACCCCTCCACTTT.

The chain combines TRBV28 with TRBJ2-1, with 9 positions matching TRBD2. The germline gives CDR1 MDHEN, CDR2 SYDVKM. Germline trimming cut 7 bases from V and 9 bases from J; bases unmatched to any gene: 10. The CDR3 sequence is 14 residues long. The CDR3 region is CASMRGGQVVEQFF. The CDR3 DNA sequence: TGTGCCAGCATGCGGGGGGGCCAGGTTGTTGAGCAGTTCTTC. The whole variable domain, remainder taken from reference TRBV28 and TRBJ2-1, is DVKVTQSSRYLVKRTGEKVFLECVQDMDHENMFWYRQDPGLGLRLIYFSYDVKMKEKGDIPEGYSVSREKKERFSLILESASTNQTSMYLCASMRGGQVVEQFFGPGTRLTVL.

The chain has TRBV28 and TRBJ1-1; 7 bases are a match to TRBD1. J lost 1 base, V lost 6 bases, and 5 bases had no gene match. CDR3 length equals 14 residues. Germline CDR1 and CDR2: MDHEN and SYDVKM. The CDR3 protein is CASRETGPNTEAFF. Written as DNA, the CDR3 is TGTGCCAGCAGGGAGACAGGGCCGAACACTGAAGCTTTCTTT.

This sequence joins TRBV28 and TRBJ2-7; no definite D call. The germline V and J ends were trimmed by 7 bases and 0 bases, with 13 bases remaining between them. CDR3 length equals 14 residues. CDR1 and CDR2 from the germline V gene are MDHEN and SYDVKM. Here the CDR3 DNA reads TGTGCCAGCAATCGGTATGAACCCTCCTACGAGCAGTACTTC. This codes for CASNRYEPSYEQYF.

The chain couples TRBV28 to TRBJ2-3; D gene unclear. Deletions cut 3 bases from V and 5 bases from J, with 12 bases between. Looked up from germline, CDR1 is MDHEN and CDR2 is SYDVKM. The CDR3 runs 14 residues. CDR3 sequence reads: CASSFYHSKDTQYF. CDR3 DNA: TGTGCCAGCAGTTTTTACCATAGTAAAGATACGCAGTATTTT.